Listed here are 19 T cell receptor beta chains from one sample, sequenced in a study of blood T cell repertoires in COVID-19. This table comes from immunoSEQ multiplex PCR, and its TCRdb copy is limited to in-frame clones, with some not included. The repertoire includes 250,000 to 300,000 clones, roughly nine tenths of them detected once, and less than 15% sits in the top ten. The specimen sequenced was peripheral blood. These receptor sequences come from a woman aged 30 to 39 with COVID-19, enrolled during active disease.

Only one count was recorded for this clone. The chain recombines TRBV9 with TRBJ1-2, with 10 bases identical to TRBD1. Germline V gene data show CDR1 as SGDLS and CDR2 as YYNGEE. The CDR3 has 14 residues. Unmatched junction bases numbered 7, after V lost 4 bases and J lost 7 bases. The CDR3 DNA reads as TGTGCCAGCAGCCCCCGACAGGGGGCGCGTGGCTACACCTTC. Its protein is CASSPRQGARGYTF.

This chain joins TRBV18 and TRBJ2-7, with 7 bases lining up with TRBD2. Trimming removed 2 bases from V and 3 bases from J; junction bases left unmatched: 1. CDR3 length equals 13 residues. CDR1 and CDR2 from the germline V gene are KGHSH and LQKENI. The CDR3 spells CASSPTSDYEQYF. The CDR3 region has the DNA TGTGCCAGCTCACCAACTAGCGACTACGAGCAGTACTTC.

The rearrangement joins TRBV3-1 (or the pseudogene TRBV3-2) to TRBJ2-1, with no clear D. The CDR3 is 14 amino acids. The V end lost 8 bases, the J end lost 0 bases, and 11 bases lay between the germline ends. Germline V gene sequence: CDR1 LGHDT, CDR2 YNNKEL (reference sequence). In DNA form, the CDR3 reads TGTGCCAGCGGCGGTGGCGTCTCCTACAATGAGCAGTTCTTC. Translation: CASGGGVSYNEQFF.

This clone was observed a single time. The chain employs TRBV5-6 and TRBJ1-3; no reliable D call. Germline CDR1 and CDR2: SGHDT and YYEEEE. This CDR3 is 15 amino acids long. V lost 0 bases to trimming and J lost 2 bases, with 9 bases between them. CDR3 DNA: TGTGCCAGCAGCTTGGCCCGGGGTGCTGGAAACACCATATATTTT. It specifies CASSLARGAGNTIYF. Filled out from reference TRBV5-6 and TRBJ1-3, the complete variable domain reads DAGVTQSPTHLIKTRGQQVTLRCSPKSGHDTVSWYQQALGQGPQFIFQYYEEEERQRGNFPDRFSGHQFPNYSSELNVNALLLGDSALYLCASSLARGAGNTIYFGEGSWLTVV.

The V and J genes are TRBV30 and TRBJ1-1; D possibly corresponds to TRBD1 (5 bases). Between the trimmed V and J ends, which lost 2 bases and 6 bases, there was a span of 16 bases. Germline V gene data show CDR1 as GTSNPN and CDR2 as SVGIG (reference sequence). The CDR3 totals 14 residues. The CDR3 bases are TGTGCCTGGAGTCCTAGGGGTAAATATGCTGAAGCTTTCTTT. Residues: CAWSPRGKYAEAFF.

V gene TRBV5-1 combines with J gene TRBJ2-3; 10 bases are a match to TRBD1. Trimming took 4 bases from V and 0 from J; bases not matched to a gene: 2. The CDR3 totals 15 residues. Germline V lookup: CDR1 SGHRS, CDR2 YFSETQ. The CDR3 nucleotides are TGCGCCAGCAGCCGACAGGGGGCTAGCACAGATACGCAGTATTTT. It codes for CASSRQGASTDTQYF.

V gene TRBV5-1 combines with J gene TRBJ2-2; a possible D gene is TRBD2 (6 bases). The germline V and J ends were trimmed by 2 bases and 5 bases, with 7 bases remaining between them. Germline V lookup: CDR1 SGHRS, CDR2 YFSETQ. The CDR3 consists of 13 residues. The CDR3 DNA is TGCGCCAGCAGCTTTAGCGGTACCGGGGAGCTGTTTTTT. Protein product: CASSFSGTGELFF.

The V and J genes are TRBV19 and TRBJ2-1, with a tentative D call TRBD1 (6 bases). This CDR3 has 16 residues. Trimming cost V 6 bases and J 5 bases, with 20 bases left between them. CDR1 is LNHDA and CDR2 is SQIVND in the germline V gene (reference sequence). The DNA of the CDR3 is TGTGCCAGTAGCCGACAGGCCCTGAAAATGGACAATGAGCAGTTCTTC. Encoded protein: CASSRQALKMDNEQFF.

The chain employs TRBV19 and TRBJ2-5; TRBD2 aligns across 7 bases. CDR3 length: 14 amino acids. CDR1 LNHDA and CDR2 SQIVND come from the germline V gene (reference sequence). V dropped 0 bases and J dropped 9; count of bases not matched to a gene: 7. The CDR3 protein is CASSIDGGGRPQYF. DNA of the CDR3: TGTGCCAGTAGTATAGATGGGGGGGGGAGACCCCAGTACTTC.

This clone occurred once. The chain joins TRBV4-1 to TRBJ2-7, with D maybe TRBD1 (8 bases). Germline V gene sequence: CDR1 MGHRA, CDR2 YSYEKL. CDR3 length equals 17 residues. The V end was cut by 0 bases, the J end by 2 bases, with 17 bases between. CDR3 sequence reads: CASSQDSGGRGPYEQYF. CDR3 nucleotides: TGCGCCAGCAGCCAAGATTCGGGAGGCAGGGGGCCCTACGAGCAGTACTTC.

V and J are TRBV30 and TRBJ1-5; 12 nucleotides match TRBD1. Germline CDR1 is GTSNPN and CDR2 is SVGIG (reference sequence). CDR3 length: 20 residues. V shed 3 bases and J 0 bases; nucleotides not matched to a gene: 15. DNA for the CDR3: TGTGCCTGGAGGGCGAAGGGACAGGGGGCGATTTGGTATAGCAATCAGCCCCAGCATTTT. It specifies CAWRAKGQGAIWYSNQPQHF.

This chain joins TRBV5-1 and TRBJ1-6, with 10 bases that match TRBD1. With 2 bases clipped from V and 10 bases from J, the junction kept 12 bases outside the gene matches. CDR3 length: 17 amino acids. Germline CDR1 and CDR2: SGHRS and YFSETQ. The CDR3 here is CASSLTAPGQGHSPLHF. CDR3 bases: TGCGCCAGCAGCTTAACTGCTCCGGGACAGGGGCACTCACCCCTCCACTTT.

The chain joins TRBV4-1 to TRBJ1-6; D is unclear. From germline, CDR1 is MGHRA and CDR2 YSYEKL. CDR3 size: 13 residues. V gave up 1 base and J gave up 7 bases, with 5 bases separating them. CDR3 sequence: CASSQVMNSPLHF. The CDR3 bases are TGCGCCAGCAGCCAAGTTATGAATTCACCCCTCCACTTT.

V is TRBV7-9 and J is TRBJ2-7; the match to TRBD2 covers 11 bases. The CDR3 is 12 residues long. J gave up 6 bases and V 11 bases, and 6 bases lay outside the gene matches. The germline gives CDR1 SEHNR, CDR2 FQNEAQ (reference sequence). CDR3 nucleotides: TGTGCCCTTAGCGGGGGGGCTCGCGAGCAGTACTTC. This gives the protein CALSGGAREQYF.

This sequence joins TRBV9 and TRBJ2-3; TRBD2 is a possible D gene (6 bases). V lost 1 base and J lost 3, with 12 bases in between. This CDR3 spans 15 amino acids. Germline CDR1 SGDLS, CDR2 YYNGEE. The CDR3 DNA reads TGTGCCAGCAGCGTAATTTGGGGGGATACAGATACGCAGTATTTT. Residues: CASSVIWGDTDTQYF.

The chain combines TRBV6-5 with TRBJ1-2; TRBD1 aligns across 10 bases. The CDR3 covers 14 residues. Germline lookup yields CDR1 MNHEY and CDR2 SVGAGI. V was pared by 4 bases and J by 3 bases, with 2 bases of the junction left unmatched. CDR3 protein: CASSLGQGDYGYTF. The CDR3 DNA sequence: TGTGCCAGCAGTTTAGGACAGGGGGACTATGGCTACACCTTC.

This clone has a handful of counts. V is TRBV7-2 and J is TRBJ2-4; possible D gene TRBD2, 6 bases. The V gene lost 5 bases and the J gene lost 3 bases, with 17 bases spanning the gap. The CDR3 runs 16 residues. Per germline, CDR1 SGHTA and CDR2 FQGNSA. This CDR3 is CASSPWDSPGKNIQYF. The CDR3 DNA reads TGTGCCAGCAGCCCGTGGGACTCGCCCGGCAAAAACATTCAGTACTTC. Together with reference TRBV7-2 and TRBJ2-4, the CDR3 gives the full variable domain: GAGVSQSPSNKVTEKGKDVELRCDPISGHTALYWYRQSLGQGLEFLIYFQGNSAPDKSGLPSDRFSAERTGGSVSTLTIQRTQQEDSAVYLCASSPWDSPGKNIQYFGAGTRLSVL.

The chain joins TRBV2 to TRBJ1-2, with 9 bases lining up with TRBD1. This CDR3 contains 14 residues. The J segment lost 4 bases and the V segment lost 8 bases, leaving 8 bases of the junction unmatched. Germline values: CDR1 SNHLY, CDR2 FYNNEI. In DNA, the CDR3 is TGTGCCAGCGTACGGACAGGGGTATCCTATGGCTACACCTTC. Translation: CASVRTGVSYGYTF. The variable domain in full, completed from reference TRBV2 and TRBJ1-2, reads EPEVTQTPSHQVTQMGQEVILRCVPISNHLYFYWYRQILGQKVEFLVSFYNNEISEKSEIFDDQFSVERPDGSNFTLKIRSTKLEDSAMYFCASVRTGVSYGYTFGSGTRLTVV.

The gene calls are TRBV2 and TRBJ1-1, with 8 bases aligning to TRBD1. The CDR3 consists of 14 residues. Germline V gene lookup returns CDR1 SNHLY and CDR2 FYNNEI. With 8 bases clipped from V and 5 bases from J, the junction kept 10 bases outside the gene matches. CDR3 in DNA: TGTGCCAGCTGTATAGGACAGGGAAAAACTGAAGCTTTCTTT. Its protein product is CASCIGQGKTEAFF.